Listed below are T cell receptor beta chains from one sample, sequenced in a study of T cells in Graves' hyperthyroidism and ophthalmopathy. Via MiXCR, TCRdb re-called the multiplex PCR reads, giving one row per CDR3 protein. The sample comprises fewer than 550,000 distinct CDR3 sequences, approximately 15% of which are singletons, and 7.7% rests with the top ten. The sequencing input was blood. The receptors here all came from a woman younger than 35 with Graves' hyperthyroidism. The conserved cysteine and the conserved F or W are not part of the CDR3 here.

>TRBV20-1
SARDPRGRDYEQY
>TRBV11-2
ASSQVGGLLSYEQY
>TRBV10-3
AISDGGGRAHEQY
>TRBV3-1
ASSLGTPSSYNEQF
>TRBV2
ASRPGQPGTDTQY
>TRBV3-1
ASSPRTGHGYT
>TRBV7-2
ASSYLVNEQF
>TRBV19
ASSTLSGSSYNEQF
>TRBV20-1
SARDDRSYT
>TRBV28
ASSAGQFGNQPQH
>TRBV28
ASSGGQGITDTQY
>TRBV20-1
SAIRGLGGYT
>TRBV11-2
ASSQGVGTEAF
>TRBV11-2
ASSPLGWVGETQY
>TRBV7-6
ASSSLAGLFYEQF
>TRBV5-4
ASSQVWDQPQH
>TRBV7-2
ASSPPRTPYEQY
>TRBV5-1
ASSLSQRGAPPLYEQY
>TRBV5-1
ASSLGTGTSYEQY
>TRBV30
AWSVQGGGPQY
>TRBV6-2/TRBV6-3
ASSYGGSGKNIQY
>TRBV5-8
ASTRGRGTYEQY
>TRBV5-6
ASSLDAGGPDNEQF
>TRBV7-2
ASSLTSGGTSYEQY
>TRBV12-3/TRBV12-4
ASSLGSGGAYPF
>TRBV6-2/TRBV6-3
ASSDSGGTGSDTQY
>TRBV12-3/TRBV12-4
ASSSGLGGNEQF
>TRBV11-3
ASSLSSQGRQETQY
>TRBV7-9
ASSPPGLADQSSYNEQF
>TRBV5-1
ASSLTTGTYEQY
>TRBV13
ASSPAQGATEAF
>TRBV9
ASSVGGTGVWETQY
>TRBV19
ASSPMGGSGEPQH
>TRBV10-3
AISREPETYGYT
>TRBV2
ASSETGGLYNSPLH
>TRBV30
AWSVGDYGYT
>TRBV6-1
ASRAGRNTQY
>TRBV9
ASSVGGTSGTDTQY
>TRBV7-3
ASSLTSPSGKAYNEQF
>TRBV18
ASSAGSGGSYEQY
>TRBV9
ASAQRRGTQY
>TRBV4-1
ASSLYLPLQGPYEQY
>TRBV7-2
ASSSGPGTNHQF
>TRBV7-9
GSIALGELF
>TRBV11-2
ASSFTGESTEAF
>TRBV9
ASSVPVADNTDTQY
>TRBV5-8
ASSSNPGSSYNEQF
>TRBV15
ATSSTGQGTEGQY
>TRBV11-2
ASSLLGELETQY
>TRBV2
ATQGTGIYGYT
>TRBV19
ASSIDGESYGYT